The 11 T cell receptor beta chains given below trace back to one sample, sequenced in a study of PD-1 blockade in classical Hodgkin lymphoma. Produced via immunoSEQ multiplex PCR; TCRdb's table is partial and in-frame only. The profile shows under 15,000 clones, more than 85% of them singletons. The patients all showed relapse after autologous stem cell transplantation, while their brentuximab vedotin exposure varied. The sequencing here drew on peripheral blood mononuclear cells (PBMCs), taken at baseline. These receptors were taken from a human donor with classical Hodgkin lymphoma.

This rearrangement joins TRBV6-6 to TRBJ2-7; 8 positions match TRBD2. Germline V gives CDR1 MNHNY, CDR2 SVGAGI (reference sequence). The J segment lost 4 bases and the V segment lost 5 bases, leaving 10 bases of the junction unmatched. The CDR3 length is 15 residues. CDR3 sequence (DNA): TGTGCCAGCAGTGGAACGGGACTAGGAAGGTACGAGCAGTACTTC. It is translated as CASSGTGLGRYEQYF.

The V and J genes are TRBV30 and TRBJ2-1, with 8 bases lining up with TRBD2. Looked up from germline, CDR1 is GTSNPN and CDR2 is SVGIG (reference sequence). The V gene end was trimmed by 5 bases and the J gene end by 6 bases; junction bases not matched to a gene: 9. This CDR3 comprises 14 residues. The CDR3 reads CAWSTGGPGNEQFF. The CDR3 bases are TGTGCCTGGTCAACGGGGGGGCCGGGCAATGAGCAGTTCTTC.

The CDR3 is CAWTLSLPTAVYTF. The DNA for the CDR3 is TGTGCCTGGACGTTGTCCCTACCTACAGCCGTCTACACCTTC. V gene TRBV30 combines with J gene TRBJ1-2; D not resolved. V gave up 4 bases and J gave up 10 bases, with 22 bases separating them. Germline V gives CDR1 GTSNPN, CDR2 SVGIG (reference sequence). CDR3 length: 14 residues.

The V call is TRBV5-5, the J call TRBJ1-4, with a tentative D call TRBD1 (5 bases). The V end was cut by 0 bases, the J end by 5 bases, with 17 bases between. There are 17 residues in the CDR3. Germline V lookup: CDR1 SGHKS, CDR2 YYEKEE (reference sequence). The CDR3 loop reads CASSLAGRGSANEKLFF. The DNA of the CDR3 is TGTGCCAGCAGCTTGGCGGGGAGGGGAAGCGCGAATGAAAAACTGTTTTTT. The full variable domain, in which reference TRBV5-5 and TRBJ1-4 provide the parts outside the CDR3, is DAGVTQSPTHLIKTRGQQVTLRCSPISGHKSVSWYQQVLGQGPQFIFQYYEKEERGRGNFPDRFSARQFPNYSSELNVNALLLGDSALYLCASSLAGRGSANEKLFFGSGTQLSVL.

The CDR3 loop is CASSPSAGGSNEKLFF. The CDR3 DNA sequence: TGTGCCAGCAGCCCCTCTGCAGGGGGCTCGAATGAAAAACTGTTTTTT. V gene TRBV4-2 combines with J gene TRBJ1-4; 8 bases agree with TRBD1. Unmatched junction bases numbered 9, after V lost 4 bases and J lost 5 bases. The germline CDR1 and CDR2 sequences are LGHNA and YNFKEQ. This CDR3 is built from 16 residues.

This chain links TRBV6-5 with TRBJ1-1; the D is unclear. The CDR3 sequence is 13 residues long. Looked up from germline, CDR1 is MNHEY and CDR2 is SVGAGI. V lost 2 bases and J 4 bases, leaving 8 bases between the germline ends. In DNA form, the CDR3 reads TGTGCCAGCAGTTACGGACCGCGCACTGAAGCTTTCTTT. Amino acid sequence: CASSYGPRTEAFF.

This sequence joins TRBV2 and TRBJ2-7, with D tentatively TRBD2 (6 bases). CDR1 and CDR2 from the germline V gene are SNHLY and FYNNEI. The length of the CDR3 is 15 residues. Trimming took off 7 bases at V and 6 bases at J, with 22 bases between the two ends. For the CDR3, the DNA is TGTGCCAGCACCAGGAGGGAGGTGCCCGTGGTCGAGCAGTACTTC. It codes for CASTRREVPVVEQYF.

The chain links TRBV5-1 to TRBJ2-1; a weak D match, TRBD1 (5 bases). Germline V gene sequence: CDR1 SGHRS, CDR2 YFSETQ. The CDR3 spans 15 residues. Between the trimmed V and J ends, which lost 0 bases and 6 bases, there was a span of 13 bases. The CDR3 nucleotides read TGCGCCAGCAGCTTGGGGCCAGGGTTACCCAATGAGCAGTTCTTC. The encoded protein is CASSLGPGLPNEQFF.

V gene TRBV5-1 combines with J gene TRBJ1-3; D not resolved. V was cut by 4 bases and J by 4 bases, with 6 bases left in between. The CDR3 covers 12 residues. Germline CDR1 reads SGHRS; CDR2 reads YFSETQ. CDR3 protein: CASSLEGNTIYF. The CDR3 nucleotides read TGCGCCAGCAGCCTCGAGGGAAACACCATATATTTT.

The chain joins TRBV10-3 to TRBJ1-1; D gene ambiguous. Germline CDR1 and CDR2: ENHRY and SYGVKD. This CDR3 has 12 residues. Trimming took 4 bases from V and 1 from J, leaving 4 bases between them. The DNA for the CDR3 is TGTGCCATCAGTGGGTGGAACACTGAAGCTTTCTTT. Protein: CAISGWNTEAFF.

The chain uses TRBV9 and TRBJ2-5, with TRBD2 matching over 9 bases. V shed 4 bases, J shed 4 bases, and the junction held 2 bases outside the gene matches. The CDR3 is 13 residues long. Germline V lookup: CDR1 SGDLS, CDR2 YYNGEE. This CDR3 is CASSSAGGETQYF. The CDR3, as DNA: TGTGCCAGCAGCTCAGCGGGGGGAGAGACCCAGTACTTC.